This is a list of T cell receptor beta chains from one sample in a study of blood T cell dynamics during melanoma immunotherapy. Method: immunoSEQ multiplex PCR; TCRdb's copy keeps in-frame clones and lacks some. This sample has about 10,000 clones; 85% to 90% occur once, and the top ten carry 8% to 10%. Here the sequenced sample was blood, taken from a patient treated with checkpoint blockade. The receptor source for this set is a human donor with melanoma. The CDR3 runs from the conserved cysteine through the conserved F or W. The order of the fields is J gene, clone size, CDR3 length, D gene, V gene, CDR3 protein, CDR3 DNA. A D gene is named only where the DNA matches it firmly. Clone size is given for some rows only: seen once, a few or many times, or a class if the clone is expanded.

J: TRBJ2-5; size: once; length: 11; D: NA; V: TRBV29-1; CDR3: CSADAWRTQYF; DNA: TGCAGCGCCGACGCCTGGCGGACCCAGTACTTC
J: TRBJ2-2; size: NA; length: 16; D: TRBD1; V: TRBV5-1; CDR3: CASSLGQGARTGELFF; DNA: TGCGCCAGCAGCTTGGGACAGGGGGCGCGCACCGGGGAGCTGTTTTTT
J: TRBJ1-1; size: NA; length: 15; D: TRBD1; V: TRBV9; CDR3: CASSELTGVNTEAFF; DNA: TGTGCCAGCAGCGAACTTACAGGGGTCAACACTGAAGCTTTCTTT
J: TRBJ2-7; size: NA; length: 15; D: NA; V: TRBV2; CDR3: CASRTGGTESYEQYF; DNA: TGTGCCAGCAGGACGGGGGGGACAGAGTCCTACGAGCAGTACTTC
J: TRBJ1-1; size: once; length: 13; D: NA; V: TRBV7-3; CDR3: CASQLARGTEAFF; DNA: TGTGCCAGCCAACTAGCTAGGGGAACTGAAGCTTTCTTT
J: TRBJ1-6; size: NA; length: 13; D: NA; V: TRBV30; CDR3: CAWRQGDNSPLHF; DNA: TGTGCCTGGAGACAGGGTGATAATTCACCCCTCCACTTT
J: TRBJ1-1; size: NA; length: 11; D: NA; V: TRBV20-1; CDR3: CSARDYTEAFF; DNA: TGCAGTGCCCGGGATTACACTGAAGCTTTCTTT
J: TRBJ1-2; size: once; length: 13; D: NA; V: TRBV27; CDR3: CASSLGRQSSYTF; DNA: TGTGCCAGCAGTCTGGGCCGACAGTCTAGCTACACCTTC
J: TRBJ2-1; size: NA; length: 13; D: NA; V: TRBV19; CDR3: CASSGVGRNEQFF; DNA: TGTGCCAGTTCGGGAGTTGGGCGCAATGAGCAGTTCTTC
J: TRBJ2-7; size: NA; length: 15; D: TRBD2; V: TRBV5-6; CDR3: CASRPGLAGYYEQYF; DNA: TGTGCCAGCAGACCGGGACTAGCGGGATACTACGAGCAGTACTTC
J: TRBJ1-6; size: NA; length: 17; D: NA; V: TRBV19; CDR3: CASSIDAGTVYNSPLHF; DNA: TGTGCCAGTAGTATAGATGCCGGGACCGTTTATAATTCACCCCTCCACTTT
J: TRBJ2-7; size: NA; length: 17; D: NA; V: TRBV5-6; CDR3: CASSLVAQGSLRGEQYF; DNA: TGTGCCAGCAGCTTGGTTGCCCAGGGGTCCCTCCGGGGGGAGCAGTACTTC
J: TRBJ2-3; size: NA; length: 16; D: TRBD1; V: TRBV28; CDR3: CASSSRQGAGTDTQYF; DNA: TGTGCCAGCAGCTCCAGACAGGGGGCTGGCACAGATACGCAGTATTTT
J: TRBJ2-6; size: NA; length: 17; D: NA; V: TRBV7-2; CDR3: CASSPRSRGSGANVLTF; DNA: TGTGCCAGCAGCCCCAGGAGTAGGGGGTCTGGGGCCAACGTCCTGACTTTC
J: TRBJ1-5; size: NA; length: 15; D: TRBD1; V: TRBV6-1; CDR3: CASSEGTGGGQPQHF; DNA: TGTGCCAGCAGTGAAGGGACAGGGGGCGGGCAGCCCCAGCATTTT
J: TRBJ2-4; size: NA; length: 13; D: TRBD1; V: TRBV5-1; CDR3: CASSLGTGNIQYF; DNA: TGCGCCAGCAGCTTGGGGACAGGAAACATTCAGTACTTC
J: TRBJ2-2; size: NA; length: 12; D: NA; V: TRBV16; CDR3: CASRQGPGELFF; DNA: TGTGCCAGCAGACAGGGTCCCGGGGAGCTGTTTTTT
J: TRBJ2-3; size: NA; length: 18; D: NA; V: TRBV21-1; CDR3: CASSRRTDRGCRTDTQYF; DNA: TGTGCCAGCAGCAGAAGAACGGACAGGGGGTGTCGGACAGATACGCAGTATTTT
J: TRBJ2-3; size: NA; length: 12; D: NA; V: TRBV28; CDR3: CASKTSTDTQYF; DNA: TGTGCCAGCAAAACTAGCACAGATACGCAGTATTTT
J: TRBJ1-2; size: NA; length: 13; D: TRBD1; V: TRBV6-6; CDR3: CASSPQGHYGYTF; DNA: TGTGCCAGCAGTCCACAGGGGCACTATGGCTACACCTTC
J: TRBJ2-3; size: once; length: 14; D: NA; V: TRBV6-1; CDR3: CASASGETTDTQYF; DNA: TGTGCCAGTGCGAGTGGGGAGACCACAGATACGCAGTATTTT
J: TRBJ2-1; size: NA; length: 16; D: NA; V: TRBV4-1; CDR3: CASSQVRARGYNEQFF; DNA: TGCGCCAGCAGCCAAGTCCGGGCTAGGGGCTACAATGAGCAGTTCTTC
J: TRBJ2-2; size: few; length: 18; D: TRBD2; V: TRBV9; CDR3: CASSVGLAGPTNTGELFF; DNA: TGTGCCAGCAGCGTCGGACTAGCGGGGCCTACGAACACCGGGGAGCTGTTTTTT
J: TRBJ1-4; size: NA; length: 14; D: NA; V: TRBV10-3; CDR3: CAISLDLGREKLFF; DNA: TGTGCCATCAGCCTGGACTTAGGGAGGGAAAAACTGTTTTTT
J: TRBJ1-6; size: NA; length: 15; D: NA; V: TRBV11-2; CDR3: CASSPLDSYNSPLHF; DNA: TGTGCCAGCAGCCCCCTCGATTCCTATAATTCACCCCTCCACTTT
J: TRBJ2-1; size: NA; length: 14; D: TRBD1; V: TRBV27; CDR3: CASSSTGVYNEQFF; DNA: TGTGCCAGCAGTTCAACAGGGGTCTACAATGAGCAGTTCTTC
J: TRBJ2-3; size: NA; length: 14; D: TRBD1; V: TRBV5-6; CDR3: CASSVQGLADTQYF; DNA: TGTGCCAGCAGCGTACAGGGGCTCGCAGATACGCAGTATTTT
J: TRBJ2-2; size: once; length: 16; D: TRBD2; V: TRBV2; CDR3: CASSGYGRAPGGELFF; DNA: TGTGCCAGCAGTGGCTACGGGAGGGCCCCGGGCGGGGAGCTGTTTTTT
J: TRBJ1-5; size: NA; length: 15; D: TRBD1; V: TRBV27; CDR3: CASSLTGGQGQPQHF; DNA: TGTGCCAGCAGCCTTACAGGGGGCCAGGGTCAGCCCCAGCATTTT
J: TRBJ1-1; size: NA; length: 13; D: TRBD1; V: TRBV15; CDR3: CATSGQVNTEAFF; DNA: TGTGCCACCAGCGGACAGGTTAACACTGAAGCTTTCTTT
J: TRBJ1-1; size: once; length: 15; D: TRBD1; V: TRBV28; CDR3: CASSPHGQGARGAFF; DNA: TGTGCCAGCAGTCCACACGGACAGGGGGCGCGGGGAGCTTTCTTT
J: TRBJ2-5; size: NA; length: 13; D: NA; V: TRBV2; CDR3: CASSVTRGETQYF; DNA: TGTGCCAGCAGTGTCACCCGAGGGGAGACCCAGTACTTC
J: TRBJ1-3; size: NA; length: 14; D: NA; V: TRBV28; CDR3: CASSLSPRGNTIYF; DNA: TGTGCCAGCAGTTTATCTCCCCGGGGAAACACCATATATTTT
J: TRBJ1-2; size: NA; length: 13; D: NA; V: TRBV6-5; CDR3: CASSYAAGDGYTF; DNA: TGTGCCAGCAGTTACGCGGCAGGGGATGGCTACACCTTC
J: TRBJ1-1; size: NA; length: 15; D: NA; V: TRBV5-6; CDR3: CASSLDPGRNTEAFF; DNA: TGTGCCAGCAGCTTGGACCCGGGACGAAACACTGAAGCTTTCTTT
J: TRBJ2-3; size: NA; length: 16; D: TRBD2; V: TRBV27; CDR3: CASSPTSGSRADTQYF; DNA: TGTGCCAGCAGCCCGACTAGCGGGAGTAGGGCAGATACGCAGTATTTT
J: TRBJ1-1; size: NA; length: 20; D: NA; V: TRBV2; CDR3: CASSAPGRTSRADVYTEAFF; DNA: TGTGCCAGCAGTGCCCCGGGACGAACTTCTCGCGCTGATGTATACACTGAAGCTTTCTTT
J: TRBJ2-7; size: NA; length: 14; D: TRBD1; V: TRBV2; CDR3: CASSEATGSYEQYF; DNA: TGTGCCAGCAGTGAAGCGACAGGGTCCTACGAGCAGTACTTC
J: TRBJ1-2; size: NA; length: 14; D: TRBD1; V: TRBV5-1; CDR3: CASSSGQGNYGYTF; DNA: TGCGCCAGCAGCTCCGGACAGGGGAACTATGGCTACACCTTC
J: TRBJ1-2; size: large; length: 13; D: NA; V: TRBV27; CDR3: CASSSEGNYGYTF; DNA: TGTGCCAGCAGCTCCGAGGGGAACTATGGCTACACCTTC
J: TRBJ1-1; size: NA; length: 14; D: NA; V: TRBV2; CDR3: CASSTGRLNTEAFF; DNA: TGTGCCAGCAGTACGGGACGGTTGAACACTGAAGCTTTCTTT
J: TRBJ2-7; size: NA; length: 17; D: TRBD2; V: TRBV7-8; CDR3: CASSFDSGEALSYEQYF; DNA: TGTGCCAGCAGCTTCGATAGCGGGGAAGCACTCTCCTACGAGCAGTACTTC
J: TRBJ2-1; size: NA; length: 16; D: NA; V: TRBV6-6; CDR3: CASWVGYGEAKDEQFF; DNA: TGTGCCAGCTGGGTGGGGTACGGGGAAGCGAAGGATGAGCAGTTCTTC
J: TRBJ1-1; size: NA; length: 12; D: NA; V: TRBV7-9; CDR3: CASSPRATEAFF; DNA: TGTGCCAGCAGCCCCCGGGCGACTGAAGCTTTCTTT
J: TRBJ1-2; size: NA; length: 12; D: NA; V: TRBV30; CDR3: CAWSGDSLGYTF; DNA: TGTGCCTGGAGTGGGGACTCGTTAGGCTACACCTTC
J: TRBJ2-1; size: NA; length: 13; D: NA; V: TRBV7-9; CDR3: CASSWGWGNEQFF; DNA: TGTGCCAGCAGCTGGGGGTGGGGCAATGAGCAGTTCTTC
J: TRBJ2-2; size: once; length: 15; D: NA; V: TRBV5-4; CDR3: CASSPKDRNTGELFF; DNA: TGTGCCAGCAGCCCCAAGGACAGGAACACCGGGGAGCTGTTTTTT
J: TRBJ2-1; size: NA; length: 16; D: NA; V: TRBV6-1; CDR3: CASSEIGVLGGNEQFF; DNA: TGTGCCAGCAGTGAAATTGGGGTCTTAGGTGGCAATGAGCAGTTCTTC
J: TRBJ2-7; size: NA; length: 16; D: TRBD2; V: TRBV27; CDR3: CASSLSLETSGYEQYF; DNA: TGTGCCAGCAGTTTATCGTTGGAGACTAGCGGCTACGAGCAGTACTTC